The T cell receptor beta chain under discussion was sequenced for a study of PD-1 blockade in classical Hodgkin lymphoma. Study findings and constraints: Newly diagnosed patients were reported to exhibit reduced baseline TCR diversity relative to healthy donors. Possible causes of repertoire differences, disease activity or prior therapy, remain undefined.

Stated time point: newly diagnosed, previously untreated cHL patient sample. PBMCs from patients with newly diagnosed, untreated classical Hodgkin lymphoma served as a comparison group for the relapsed/refractory trial patients. Germline CDR1 GTSNPN, CDR2 SVGIG (reference sequence). Trimming left V 4 bases short and J 5 bases short, with 14 bases between. The CDR3 has 13 amino acids. The table came from immunoSEQ multiplex PCR; TCRdb's copy has only in-frame clones and leaves some out. This table has thousands of clones, 78% appearing once. A remark on this clone: What it binds is unknown.

V is TRBV30 and J is TRBJ1-1, with a weak D call TRBD1 (5 bases). Input material: peripheral blood mononuclear cells (PBMCs). This receptor was taken from a human donor with classical Hodgkin lymphoma. In DNA form, the CDR3 reads TGTGCCTGGACCTCGGGGGGGTTGACTGAAGCTTTCTTT. Translation gives CAWTSGGLTEAFF.